Sequencing of this T cell receptor beta chain was carried out in a study of shared clonotypes between healthy human individuals. Adults of Caucasian background living in Nashville, Tennessee made up all donors. The assay was immunoSEQ multiplex PCR, and TCRdb's table has in-frame clones only and misses some. Among some 680,000 clones listed, less than 80% were seen once. Germline CDR1 and CDR2: SGDLS and YYNGEE. The V gene lost 7 bases and the J gene lost 0 bases, with 8 bases spanning the gap. The CDR3 length is 13 residues. Sequencing was done on a sample of memory CD4+ T cells sorted from blood. Subset: CD45RA-negative fraction. The chain has TRBV9 and TRBJ1-5; D gene uncertain. This TCR derives from a woman aged 25 to 39 in good health. The CDR3 DNA reads TGTGCCAGCTCAGTCCATAGCAATCAGCCCCAGCATTTT. It is translated as CASSVHSNQPQHF.